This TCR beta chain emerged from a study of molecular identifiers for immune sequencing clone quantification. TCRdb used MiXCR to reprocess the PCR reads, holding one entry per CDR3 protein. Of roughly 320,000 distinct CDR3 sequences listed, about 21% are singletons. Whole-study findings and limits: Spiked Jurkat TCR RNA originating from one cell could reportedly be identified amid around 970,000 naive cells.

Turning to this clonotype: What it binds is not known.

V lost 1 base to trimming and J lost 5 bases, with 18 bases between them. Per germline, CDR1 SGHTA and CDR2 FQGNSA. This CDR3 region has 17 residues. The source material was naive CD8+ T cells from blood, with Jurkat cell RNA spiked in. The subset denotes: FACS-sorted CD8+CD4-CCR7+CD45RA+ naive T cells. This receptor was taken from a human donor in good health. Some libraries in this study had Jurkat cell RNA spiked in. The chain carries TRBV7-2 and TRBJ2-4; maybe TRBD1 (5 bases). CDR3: CASSLEGAVFFENIQYF. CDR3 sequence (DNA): TGTGCCAGCAGCTTAGAAGGGGCGGTCTTTTTCGAAAACATTCAGTACTTC.